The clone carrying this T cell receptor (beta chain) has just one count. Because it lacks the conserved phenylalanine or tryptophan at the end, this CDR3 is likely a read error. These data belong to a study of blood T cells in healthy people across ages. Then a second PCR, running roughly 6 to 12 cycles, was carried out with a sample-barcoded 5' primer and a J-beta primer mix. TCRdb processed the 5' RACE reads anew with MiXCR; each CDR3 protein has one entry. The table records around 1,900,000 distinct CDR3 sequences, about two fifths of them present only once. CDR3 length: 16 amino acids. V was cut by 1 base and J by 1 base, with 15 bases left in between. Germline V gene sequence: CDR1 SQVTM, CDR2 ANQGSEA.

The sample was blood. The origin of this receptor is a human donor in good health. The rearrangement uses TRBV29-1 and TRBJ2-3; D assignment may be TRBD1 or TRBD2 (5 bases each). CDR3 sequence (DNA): TGCAGCGTTGAAGGGTCCCAGGGAGTAGGCACAGATACGCAGTATATT. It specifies CSVEGSQGVGTDTQYI.